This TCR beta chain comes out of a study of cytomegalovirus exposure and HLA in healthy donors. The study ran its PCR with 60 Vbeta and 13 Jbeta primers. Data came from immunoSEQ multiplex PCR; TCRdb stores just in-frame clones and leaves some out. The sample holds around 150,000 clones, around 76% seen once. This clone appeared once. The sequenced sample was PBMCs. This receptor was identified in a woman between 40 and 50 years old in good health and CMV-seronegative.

The CDR3 DNA reads as TGTGCCAGCAGTTTAATGAACAATTACAATGAGCAGTTCTTC. It is translated as CASSLMNNYNEQFF. This chain uses TRBV27 with TRBJ2-1; D gene ambiguous. CDR1 is MNHEY and CDR2 is SMNVEV in the germline V gene (reference sequence). V shed 2 bases and J shed 4 bases, with 9 bases lying between them. This CDR3 comprises 14 residues.